This T cell receptor (beta chain) was documented in a study of radiotherapy plus CTLA-4 blockade in lung cancer. Turning to the study itself: Objective responses were seen in about a sixth of patients, disease control in approximately 30%.

Repertoires were generated with immunoSEQ multiplex PCR, while TCRdb's copy carries only in-frame clones and drops some. The sample records about 59,000 clones, about 70% being singletons. As concerns this clone: What it recognizes is unknown.

Whole-study results and caveats: Clones derived from tumor TCRs expanded in blood after radiotherapy plus ipilimumab. Interferon-beta, together with early blood T cell clone dynamics, reportedly best predicted response.

The study gave focal radiation plus ipilimumab CTLA-4 blockade to patients with chemo-refractory metastatic non-small-cell lung cancer. Germline CDR1 is SGHTA and CDR2 is FQGTGA. The V and J ends lost 0 bases and 6 bases, in that order; junction bases with no gene match: 7. This CDR3 contains 17 residues. The chain carries TRBV7-3 and TRBJ2-2; 10 bases align to TRBD2. The receptor comes from a human donor with non-small cell lung cancer whose response to radiotherapy plus ipilimumab could not be evaluated. Sequenced material: peripheral blood, taken from a patient treated with radiotherapy plus ipilimumab. The CDR3 DNA is TGTGCCAGCAGCTTAACGGGGTCTAGCGGGAGACCCGGGGAGCTGTTTTTT. Translated, it gives CASSLTGSSGRPGELFF.